These 10 T cell receptor beta chains share one sample of origin, sequenced in a study of T cell responses to AZD1222 COVID-19 vaccine. Clones were sequenced by immunoSEQ multiplex PCR, and TCRdb holds only the in-frame ones, with some missing. In the table there are fewer than 200,000 clones, around 92% of which are singletons. The source material was peripheral blood, sampled on day 0 of AZD1222 vaccination. The receptors originated from an adult in good health.

The chain links TRBV12-1 to TRBJ2-7; the table's D call of TRBD1 was not tested on the DNA. TRBV12-1 is designated a pseudogene. CDR3 length equals 14 residues. CDR3 region: CASSLGLDVYEQYF. The CDR3 coding sequence is TGTGCCAGCAGCTTGGGGCTAGACGTTTACGAGCAGTACTTC.

The chain has TRBV30 and TRBJ2-7; the D gene is possibly TRBD2 (6 bases). This CDR3 has 11 amino acids. Trimming took off 5 bases at V and 1 base at J, with 6 bases between the two ends. CDR1 GTSNPN and CDR2 SVGIG come from the germline V gene (reference sequence). The CDR3 nucleotides read TGTGCCTGGGGAGGGTCCTACGAGCAGTACTTC. Amino acids: CAWGGSYEQYF. The variable domain in full, with the rest retrieved from reference TRBV30 and TRBJ2-7, is SQTIHQWPATLVQPVGSPLSLECTVEGTSNPNLYWYRQAAGRGLQLLFYSVGIGQISSEVPQNLSASRPQDRQFILSSKKLLLSDSGFYLCAWGGSYEQYFGPGTRLTVT.

The chain is built from TRBV6-1 and TRBJ2-2; 7 nucleotides match TRBD2. This CDR3 is built from 16 residues. CDR1 MNHNS and CDR2 SASEGT come from the germline V gene. V lost 4 bases to trimming and J lost 0 bases; unmatched junction nucleotides: 5. The CDR3 nucleotides read TGTGCCAGCAGTGGGGTAGGACTAGCGAACACCGGGGAGCTGTTTTTT. Translating gives CASSGVGLANTGELFF.

CDR3 bases: TGTGCCAGCAGCCACAGACAGACTGACAATCAGCCCCAGCATTTT. Amino acids: CASSHRQTDNQPQHF. The chain joins TRBV5-6 to TRBJ1-5; a weak D match, TRBD1 (5 bases). Germline V lookup: CDR1 SGHDT, CDR2 YYEEEE. The CDR3 contains 15 residues. Deletions cut 4 bases from V and 3 bases from J, with 14 bases between.

The gene calls are TRBV14 and TRBJ1-2; 8 bases are a match to TRBD1. This CDR3 contains 18 residues. Per the germline V gene, CDR1 is SGHDN and CDR2 is FVKESK. With 1 base clipped from V and 6 bases from J, the junction kept 16 bases outside the gene matches. For the CDR3, the DNA is TGTGCCAGCAGCCAAGTTGTATCGATCAGACAGGGGAAGGATGGCTACACCTTC. Its translation is CASSQVVSIRQGKDGYTF.

This rearrangement joins TRBV11-2 to TRBJ1-3, with D hard to call. V was pared by 3 bases and J by 1 base, with 19 bases between. This CDR3 has 18 residues. Germline CDR1 is SGHAT and CDR2 is FQNNGV. The CDR3 coding sequence is TGTGCCAGCAGCTTCGCGCTGATTCTAACTAAATCTGGAAACACCATATATTTT. Amino acids: CASSFALILTKSGNTIYF.

The chain uses TRBV6-5 and TRBJ2-1, with D perhaps matching TRBD1 (5 bases). The V gene lost 2 bases and the J gene lost 2 bases, with 10 bases spanning the gap. The CDR3 spans 15 residues. Looked up from germline, CDR1 is MNHEY and CDR2 is SVGAGI. Here the CDR3 reads CASSYTHRTYNEQFF. For the CDR3, the DNA is TGTGCCAGCAGTTACACGCACAGGACCTACAATGAGCAGTTCTTC.

The J gene is TRBJ2-1, the V gene TRBV10-2, with 8 positions matching TRBD2. This CDR3 contains 16 residues. Germline loops: CDR1 WSHSY, CDR2 SAAADI. The V segment lost 0 bases and the J segment 3 bases; nucleotides outside the gene matches: 4. In nucleotides, the CDR3 is TGCGCCAGCAGTGAGTCTAGTAGCGGGGTCTACAATGAGCAGTTCTTC. Translation: CASSESSSGVYNEQFF.

The V and J genes are TRBV7-9 and TRBJ2-6; unclear D gene. Germline CDR1 and CDR2: SEHNR and FQNEAQ (reference sequence). Between the trimmed V and J ends, which lost 5 bases and 0 bases, there was a span of 14 bases. CDR3 length equals 17 residues. The CDR3 spells CASSVTHASSGANVLTF. CDR3 nucleotide sequence: TGTGCCAGCAGCGTAACACACGCGAGCTCTGGGGCCAACGTCCTGACTTTC. Looking up the rest from reference TRBV7-9 and TRBJ2-6 gives the full variable domain: DTGVSQNPRHKITKRGQNVTFRCDPISEHNRLYWYRQTLGQGPEFLTYFQNEAQLEKSRLLSDRFSAERPKGSFSTLEIQRTEQGDSAMYLCASSVTHASSGANVLTFGAGSRLTVL.

The rearrangement joins TRBV2 to TRBJ2-5, with D unresolved. The CDR3 is 13 amino acids. Trimming shortened V by 4 bases and J by 5 bases, and 11 bases separated the two germline ends. Germline CDR1 is SNHLY and CDR2 is FYNNEI. CDR3 amino acids: CASSVRVLETQYF. CDR3 coding DNA: TGTGCCAGCAGTGTTAGGGTGTTGGAGACCCAGTACTTC.